These 7 T cell receptor beta chains share one sample of origin, sequenced in a study of blood T cell repertoires in COVID-19 (dated by TCRdb to the early 2020s). Libraries were prepared through the immunoSEQ multiplex PCR assay. This is the immuneACCESS table as TCRdb keeps it, with only in-frame sequences that have V and J called. A part of the clones is gone; compared with another copy, unresolved V genes explain less than half, and the rest is unexplained. Counted in this sample were around 300,000 clones; roughly 90% of them appeared once. The biggest ten clones account for under 2.5% of the sample. Specimen: PBMCs or T cells enriched from blood (not recorded which). These receptors were collected from an older woman who had recovered from COVID-19.

The chain uses TRBV7-8 and TRBJ2-3, with D perhaps TRBD1 (5 bases). The CDR3 runs 13 residues. Germline assignment: CDR1 SGHVS and CDR2 FQNEAQ. The ends were cut back, 1 base at V and 4 bases at J, with 6 bases in the middle. This CDR3 is CASSLVRADTQYF. CDR3 sequence (DNA): TGTGCCAGCAGCTTAGTCAGGGCAGATACGCAGTATTTT.

This clone was recorded once. The chain carries TRBV5-8 and TRBJ2-1; the D gene is possibly TRBD2 (6 bases). Trimming pared 0 bases from V and 4 bases from J, leaving 11 bases between. Germline CDR1 and CDR2: SGHTS and YDEGEE. This CDR3 contains 15 residues. CDR3 residues: CASSLGPGVYNEQFF. As DNA, the CDR3 is TGTGCCAGCAGCTTGGGACCGGGGGTTTACAATGAGCAGTTCTTC.

This clone was counted a single time. The chain couples TRBV30 to TRBJ2-1, with D possibly matching TRBD1 (5 bases). Germline values: CDR1 GTSNPN, CDR2 SVGIG (reference sequence). Deletions cut 2 bases from V and 0 bases from J, with 11 bases between. The CDR3 totals 15 residues. The CDR3 loop is CAWSIGDFSYNEQFF. The CDR3, as DNA: TGTGCCTGGAGTATAGGGGATTTCTCCTACAATGAGCAGTTCTTC.

The chain is built from TRBV6-4 and TRBJ2-1; maybe TRBD1 (5 bases). The CDR3 runs 13 residues. V lost 3 bases and J 12 bases, leaving 15 bases between the germline ends. Germline assignment: CDR1 MRHNA and CDR2 SNTAGT. The CDR3 protein is CASSEGPSLWQFF. CDR3 in DNA: TGTGCCAGCAGTGAGGGGCCCTCTTTATGGCAGTTCTTC.

V and J are TRBV15 and TRBJ1-2; possibly TRBD1 for D (5 bases). The CDR3 runs 14 residues. The germline gives CDR1 LNHNV, CDR2 YYDKDF (reference sequence). V shed 0 bases and J shed 7 bases, with 12 bases lying between them. The CDR3 nucleotides are TGTGCCACCAGCAGAGATCTGGGGCCAGGTGGCTACACCTTC. This sequence encodes CATSRDLGPGGYTF.

The chain uses TRBV13 and TRBJ1-1; tentatively, D is TRBD1 (6 bases). This CDR3 has 15 residues. Germline V CDR1 and CDR2: PRHDT, FYEKMQ (reference sequence). Trimming removed 1 base from V and 0 bases from J, with 9 bases in between. The CDR3 spells CASSLDGQMNTEAFF. The CDR3 nucleotides read TGTGCCAGCAGCTTAGATGGACAGATGAACACTGAAGCTTTCTTT.

V is TRBV5-1 and J is TRBJ1-1, with D unclear. The CDR3 runs to 14 residues. Germline V gives CDR1 SGHRS, CDR2 YFSETQ. V lost 5 bases, J lost 3 bases, and 14 bases lay in between. CDR3 residues: CASRADRGDTEAFF. CDR3 bases: TGCGCCAGCAGGGCAGACCGGGGTGACACTGAAGCTTTCTTT.